Listed below are T cell receptor beta chains from one sample, sequenced in a study of blood T cell repertoires in COVID-19. The method was immunoSEQ multiplex PCR; TCRdb's version includes in-frame clones alone and lacks a portion of them. Of a few hundred thousand clones in the sample, roughly four fifths were seen once. The sample comprised PBMCs or T cells enriched from blood (not recorded which). The receptors here all came from a woman aged 45-59 years who had recovered from COVID-19. The CDR3 runs from the conserved cysteine through the conserved F or W. The D gene is left open where the match is weak. For some rows the clone size is stated as once, few or many, or as a class when expanded; others skip it.

TRBJ2-7	TRBD2	NA	TRBV19	CASSPPSGRAGDEQYF	TGTGCCAGTAGTCCTCCCAGCGGGAGGGCCGGGGACGAGCAGTACTTC
TRBJ2-7	TRBD1	NA	TRBV15	CATSVSGQDRYEQYF	TGTGCCACCAGTGTTTCGGGACAGGACCGCTACGAGCAGTACTTC
TRBJ2-3	NA	NA	TRBV4-3	CASSQLVADTQYF	TGCGCCAGCAGCCAATTAGTCGCGGATACGCAGTATTTT
TRBJ2-7	TRBD2	NA	TRBV4-3	CASSQDGLAGVNEQYF	TGCGCCAGCAGCCAAGATGGGCTAGCGGGAGTCAACGAGCAGTACTTC
TRBJ1-2	TRBD1	NA	TRBV3-1/TRBV3-2	CASSPAAGQGATGYTF	TGTGCCAGCAGCCCAGCAGCTGGACAGGGGGCAACTGGCTACACCTTC
TRBJ1-6	TRBD1	NA	TRBV30	CAWSVAGGRSNSPLHF	TGTGCCTGGAGTGTGGCAGGGGGTCGGAGTAATTCACCCCTCCACTTT
TRBJ2-7	TRBD2	NA	TRBV7-8	CASSSGAGALYEQYF	TGTGCCAGCAGCTCGGGAGCGGGAGCCCTATACGAGCAGTACTTC
TRBJ1-1	TRBD1	NA	TRBV7-8	CASSLLGTGGSSGTEAFF	TGTGCCAGCAGCTTATTAGGGACAGGGGGCTCCTCGGGCACTGAAGCTTTCTTT
TRBJ1-6	NA	NA	TRBV6-5	CASKEGGGSPLHF	TGTGCCAGCAAGGAGGGAGGAGGATCACCCCTCCACTTT
TRBJ1-6	NA	NA	TRBV27	CASSGMTGYNSPLHF	TGTGCCAGCAGTGGGATGACAGGTTATAATTCACCCCTCCACTTT
TRBJ2-1	TRBD2	NA	TRBV7-8	CASSLAFTGGTNPTYNEQFF	TGTGCCAGCAGCTTAGCGTTTACGGGAGGCACCAACCCTACCTACAATGAGCAGTTCTTC
TRBJ1-1	NA	NA	TRBV28	CASSEHRAVIMNTEAFF	TGTGCCAGCAGCGAACACAGGGCCGTTATCATGAACACTGAAGCTTTCTTT
TRBJ1-2	TRBD1	few	TRBV7-6	CASSRDSNYGYTF	TGTGCCAGCAGCCGGGACAGTAACTATGGCTACACCTTC
TRBJ1-1	NA	NA	TRBV12-5	CASGTLGGGKGEAFF	TGTGCTAGTGGTACCCTTGGGGGAGGTAAAGGGGAAGCTTTCTTT
TRBJ1-1	NA	NA	TRBV5-1	CASSLSWNTEAFF	TGCGCCAGCAGCTTATCCTGGAACACTGAAGCTTTCTTT
TRBJ1-2	NA	NA	TRBV3-1/TRBV3-2	CASSHLGTGNYGYTF	TGTGCCAGCAGCCATTTAGGAACAGGGAACTATGGCTACACCTTC
TRBJ1-2	NA	NA	TRBV5-1	CASSSSGGGRGYTF	TGCGCCAGCAGCTCCTCCGGCGGGGGCCGAGGCTACACCTTC
TRBJ2-1	TRBD2	NA	TRBV7-9	CASSLGASGRVAEQFF	TGTGCCAGCAGCTTGGGCGCTAGCGGGAGGGTGGCTGAGCAGTTCTTC
TRBJ2-1	NA	NA	TRBV11-2	CASSPDWSSYNEQFF	TGTGCCAGCAGCCCCGACTGGAGCTCCTACAATGAGCAGTTCTTC
TRBJ2-5	NA	few	TRBV6-6	CASSPILGAGETQYF	TGTGCCAGCAGCCCTATCTTGGGGGCCGGGGAGACCCAGTACTTC
TRBJ2-7	TRBD2	NA	TRBV6-5	CASSSGGLAATYEQYF	TGTGCCAGCAGTTCGGGGGGACTAGCGGCAACCTACGAGCAGTACTTC
TRBJ1-1	NA	NA	TRBV20-1	CSASWGDTEAFF	TGCAGTGCTAGTTGGGGGGACACTGAAGCTTTCTTT
TRBJ1-1	TRBD1	few	TRBV5-1	CASSLRDRNTEAFF	TGCGCCAGCAGCCTTCGGGACAGGAACACTGAAGCTTTCTTT
TRBJ2-7	TRBD2	NA	TRBV7-8	CAGGFSRDEQYF	TGTGCGGGGGGGTTTTCACGGGACGAGCAGTACTTC
TRBJ1-2	TRBD1	NA	TRBV27	CASSPGQGAGGYTF	TGTGCCAGCAGCCCCGGACAGGGGGCAGGGGGCTACACCTTC
TRBJ2-7	NA	NA	TRBV20-1	CSTSEGAYEQYF	TGCAGTACGAGTGAAGGAGCCTACGAGCAGTACTTC
TRBJ2-1	NA	NA	TRBV27	CASSLTGTEQFF	TGTGCCAGCAGTTTAACGGGGACAGAGCAGTTCTTC
TRBJ2-1	TRBD2	NA	TRBV7-2	CASSLEGASGRGDEQFF	TGTGCCAGCAGCTTAGAGGGAGCTAGCGGGAGAGGGGATGAGCAGTTCTTC
TRBJ1-1	TRBD1	NA	TRBV5-4	CASSSAGQGDTEAFF	TGTGCCAGCAGCTCGGCGGGACAGGGGGATACTGAAGCTTTCTTT
TRBJ1-5	TRBD1	NA	TRBV6-1	CASSATPGQGQYSNQPQHF	TGTGCCAGCAGTGCTACACCGGGACAGGGCCAATATAGCAATCAGCCCCAGCATTTT
TRBJ1-1	TRBD1	NA	TRBV2	CASSVTGVEAFF	TGTGCCAGCAGTGTAACAGGGGTTGAAGCTTTCTTT
TRBJ2-3	NA	NA	TRBV24-1	CATSERVTDTQYF	TGTGCCACCAGTGAGAGAGTCACAGATACGCAGTATTTT
TRBJ1-3	NA	NA	TRBV9	CASSVSYRGKIRGNTIYF	TGTGCCAGCAGCGTATCCTATCGAGGCAAAATCCGCGGAAACACCATATATTTT
TRBJ2-1	TRBD1	NA	TRBV4-3	CASSQDGTGINEQFF	TGCGCCAGCAGCCAAGATGGGACAGGGATAAATGAGCAGTTCTTC
TRBJ2-1	TRBD1	NA	TRBV6-2/TRBV6-3	CASSGTGLRNEQFF	TGTGCCAGCAGTGGGACAGGGCTTAGGAATGAGCAGTTCTTC
TRBJ1-1	NA	NA	TRBV2	CASSYYTEAFF	TGTGCCAGCAGCTACTACACTGAAGCTTTCTTT
TRBJ2-1	TRBD2	few	TRBV7-3	CASSFSGGLNNEQFF	TGTGCCAGCAGCTTTAGCGGGGGGTTGAACAATGAGCAGTTCTTC
TRBJ1-1	NA	many	TRBV4-1	CASSQEEGWTEAFF	TGCGCCAGCAGCCAAGAGGAGGGATGGACTGAAGCTTTCTTT
TRBJ2-5	TRBD2	NA	TRBV6-5	CASRKLREPQETQYF	TGTGCCAGCAGGAAATTGCGGGAGCCACAAGAGACCCAGTACTTC
TRBJ1-1	TRBD1	NA	TRBV19	CASSRDRGTEAFF	TGTGCCAGTAGCCGGGACAGAGGTACTGAAGCTTTCTTT
TRBJ2-2	TRBD1	once	TRBV27	CASSFFGQGGTGELFF	TGTGCCAGCAGTTTCTTCGGACAGGGTGGCACCGGGGAGCTGTTTTTT
TRBJ1-1	NA	NA	TRBV18	CASSPSGQNTEAFF	TGTGCCAGCTCACCGTCGGGACAGAACACTGAAGCTTTCTTT
TRBJ2-7	TRBD1	NA	TRBV18	CASSPTWDREQYF	TGTGCCAGCTCACCGACTTGGGACAGGGAACAGTACTTC
TRBJ2-5	TRBD1	NA	TRBV6-2/TRBV6-3	CASSLRPHGTGRQETQYF	TGTGCCAGCAGTCTACGGCCCCACGGGACAGGGCGGCAAGAGACCCAGTACTTC
TRBJ1-1	NA	once	TRBV18	CASSPLDSGGAFF	TGTGCCAGCTCACCCCTGGACAGCGGGGGAGCTTTCTTT
TRBJ1-2	TRBD1	NA	TRBV29-1	CSVEGGQGIYGYTF	TGCAGCGTTGAGGGGGGACAGGGGATCTATGGCTACACCTTC
TRBJ2-2	NA	NA	TRBV6-5	CATPRGQGAYGELFF	TGTGCCACCCCTCGGGGACAAGGGGCCTACGGGGAGCTGTTTTTT
TRBJ1-4	NA	NA	TRBV6-5	CASSPGPPGGEKLFF	TGTGCCAGCAGCCCGGGGCCCCCGGGGGGCGAAAAACTGTTTTTT
TRBJ2-3	TRBD2	NA	TRBV10-3	CAISDHSGGRSSTDTQYF	TGTGCCATCAGTGACCATAGCGGGGGGCGTTCTAGCACAGATACGCAGTATTTT
TRBJ2-1	NA	NA	TRBV4-3	CASSQGGGFSNEQFF	TGCGCCAGCAGCCAAGGGGGCGGTTTCTCCAATGAGCAGTTCTTC